This TCR beta chain derives from a study of early stage breast cancer tumors. Study outcomes and limitations: Comparing each tissue with blood distinguished tumor from normal in 14 of 16 patients. Compared with adjacent normal breast tissue, tumors showed 2 to 2.5-fold greater T cell density and higher clonality.

A note on this clone: No antigen is known for it.

The CDR3 runs to 13 residues. Germline V CDR1 and CDR2: SEHNR, FQNEAQ (reference sequence). V dropped 5 bases and J dropped 4 bases, with 11 bases sitting between them. Data came from immunoSEQ multiplex PCR; TCRdb stores just in-frame clones and leaves some out. The table has some 8,100 clones, 70% to 80% seen once. The specimen was normal breast tissue next to the tumor. The chain is built from TRBV7-9 and TRBJ1-2, with D possibly being TRBD1 (6 bases). The source is a person aged 55-75 years with breast cancer. CDR3 sequence (DNA): TGTGCCAGCAGCCAGACAGGCGGCTATGGCTACACCTTC. This translates into CASSQTGGYGYTF.